One sample yielded the 27 T cell receptor beta chains listed below, sequenced in a study of blood T cell repertoires in COVID-19. The data were produced by immunoSEQ multiplex PCR, yet TCRdb's version contains in-frame clones alone and is incomplete. The sample comprises about half a million clones, less than 90% of which are singletons, and under 9.5% rests with the top ten. The sample consisted of PBMCs or T cells enriched from blood (not recorded which). These receptors were collected from an older woman who had recovered from COVID-19.

A single count supports this clone. The chain employs TRBV9 and TRBJ1-4; 9 nucleotides match TRBD1. This CDR3 spans 15 amino acids. Germline V CDR1 and CDR2: SGDLS, YYNGEE. V lost 2 bases and J lost 4; bases outside the gene matches: 3. CDR3 region: CASSVTTGGNEKLFF. The CDR3 region has the DNA TGTGCCAGCAGCGTGACGACAGGGGGTAATGAAAAACTGTTTTTT.

The genes are TRBV19 and TRBJ2-2, with D tentatively TRBD1 (6 bases). The CDR3 contains 13 residues. V lost 4 bases and J 6 bases, leaving 9 bases between the germline ends. Germline CDR1 and CDR2: LNHDA and SQIVND (reference sequence). The CDR3 reads CASSTPGAGELFF. In nucleotides, the CDR3 is TGTGCCAGTAGTACACCAGGGGCCGGGGAGCTGTTTTTT.

The chain carries TRBV9 and TRBJ1-4; 7 nucleotides align to TRBD1. This CDR3 comprises 15 residues. Germline CDR1 and CDR2: SGDLS and YYNGEE. J lost 4 bases, V lost 3 bases, and 6 bases had no gene match. CDR3 sequence reads: CASSAGTVFNEKLFF. CDR3 sequence (DNA): TGTGCCAGCAGCGCCGGGACAGTGTTTAATGAAAAACTGTTTTTT.

This clone has only one observation. This rearrangement joins TRBV7-6 to TRBJ2-1; D remains ambiguous. V lost 3 bases and J 5 bases, leaving 14 bases between the germline ends. Germline V CDR1 and CDR2: SGHVS, FNYEAQ. The CDR3 contains 15 residues. CDR3 bases: TGTGCCAGCAGCTTTGGCACCTATCGGGACAATGAGCAGTTCTTC. This translates into CASSFGTYRDNEQFF.

Written as DNA, the CDR3 is TGTGCCAGCAGCTTAGGACTAGCGGGGGGCCAAGAGACCCAGTACTTC. This encodes CASSLGLAGGQETQYF. V is TRBV7-8 and J is TRBJ2-5; 13 bases agree with TRBD2. Germline CDR1 SGHVS, CDR2 FQNEAQ. The CDR3 contains 16 residues. Trimming at V came to 1 base and at J to 1 base, leaving 0 bases not matched to a gene. Based on the CDR3 plus reference TRBV7-8 and TRBJ2-5, the full variable domain is GAGVSQSPRYKVAKRGQDVALRCDPISGHVSLFWYQQALGQGPEFLTYFQNEAQLDKSGLPSDRFFAERPEGSVSTLKIQRTQQEDSAVYLCASSLGLAGGQETQYFGPGTRLLVL.

The chain couples TRBV7-8 to TRBJ1-2; D is undetermined. Germline V gene data show CDR1 as SGHVS and CDR2 as FQNEAQ. This CDR3 comprises 15 residues. V lost 5 bases and J 3 bases, leaving 16 bases between the germline ends. CDR3 region: CASSPAGSGYYGYTF. CDR3 in DNA: TGTGCCAGCAGCCCCGCGGGGTCCGGATACTATGGCTACACCTTC.

The V and J genes are TRBV6-5 and TRBJ1-1; no clear D gene. CDR3 size: 13 residues. The germline V and J ends were trimmed by 5 bases and 1 base, with 8 bases remaining between them. The germline gives CDR1 MNHEY, CDR2 SVGAGI. CDR3 region: CASSLQPNTEAFF. The CDR3 DNA follows: TGTGCCAGCAGTCTACAGCCGAACACTGAAGCTTTCTTT.

The rearrangement uses TRBV14 and TRBJ2-5; the D gene is possibly TRBD1 (7 bases). CDR1 is SGHDN, CDR2 FVKESK, per germline. CDR3 size: 15 residues. The V and J ends lost 3 bases and 2 bases respectively, with 13 bases between them. Here the CDR3 DNA reads TGTGCCAGCAGCCACCCCCAGGGGGGTCAAGAGACCCAGTACTTC. This encodes CASSHPQGGQETQYF.

This clone has only a few counts. V usage is TRBV24-1 and J usage is TRBJ2-7; 7 positions match TRBD2. The germline V gene encodes CDR1 KGHDR and CDR2 SFDVKD. CDR3 length equals 15 residues. Trimming removed 3 bases from V and 2 bases from J; junction bases left unmatched: 6. The CDR3 nucleotides are TGTGCCACCAGTGATCCCCTGGGAGGGGCCTACGAGCAGTACTTC. Its translation is CATSDPLGGAYEQYF.

The chain combines TRBV2 with TRBJ2-1; D ambiguous. Trimming removed 6 bases from V and 0 bases from J, with 9 bases in between. The germline V gene has CDR1 SNHLY and CDR2 FYNNEI. The CDR3 extends over 14 amino acids. CDR3 DNA: TGTGCCAGCAGGACCGACAACTCCTACAATGAGCAGTTCTTC. Translating it yields CASRTDNSYNEQFF. Combining the CDR3 with reference TRBV2 and TRBJ2-1 gives the whole variable domain EPEVTQTPSHQVTQMGQEVILRCVPISNHLYFYWYRQILGQKVEFLVSFYNNEISEKSEIFDDQFSVERPDGSNFTLKIRSTKLEDSAMYFCASRTDNSYNEQFFGPGTRLTVL.

The gene calls are TRBV14 and TRBJ2-3, with 10 bases identical to TRBD1. The CDR3 runs to 17 residues. With V trimmed by 0 bases and J by 3 bases, 6 bases remained unmatched. The germline CDR1 and CDR2 sequences are SGHDN and FVKESK. The CDR3 sequence is CASSQEGGGQGTDTQYF. CDR3 DNA: TGTGCCAGCAGCCAAGAAGGCGGGGGACAGGGGACAGATACGCAGTATTTT.

The CDR3 DNA follows: TGTGCCAGCAGGGCTCGGGCTAGCGGGGGGGTTGGAGAGACCCAGTACTTC. Translating it yields CASRARASGGVGETQYF. The chain carries TRBV2 and TRBJ2-5, with 12 nucleotides matching TRBD2. The CDR3 covers 17 residues. Trimming cost V 6 bases and J 4 bases; bases outside gene matches: 12. From germline, CDR1 is SNHLY and CDR2 FYNNEI.

The chain recombines TRBV5-1 with TRBJ2-2, with TRBD1 identical over 8 bases. The CDR3 has 15 amino acids. Germline CDR1 is SGHRS and CDR2 is YFSETQ. J gave up 4 bases and V 4 bases, and 6 bases lay outside the gene matches. The CDR3 sequence is CASSNRTGFTGELFF. The CDR3 nucleotides are TGCGCCAGCAGCAACCGGACAGGGTTCACCGGGGAGCTGTTTTTT.

V and J are TRBV6-5 and TRBJ2-2; weak D call: TRBD1 (6 bases). Germline loops: CDR1 MNHEY, CDR2 SVGAGI. Between the trimmed V and J ends, which lost 0 bases and 8 bases, there was a span of 13 bases. This CDR3 is built from 15 residues. The CDR3 nucleotides are TGTGCCAGCAGTTACTCCAGGGGATCGACGGGGGAGCTGTTTTTT. Translated: CASSYSRGSTGELFF.

V and J are TRBV15 and TRBJ1-1; 7 bases align to TRBD1. Unmatched junction bases numbered 4, after V lost 0 bases and J lost 6 bases. Germline assignment: CDR1 LNHNV and CDR2 YYDKDF (reference sequence). The CDR3 contains 14 residues. The DNA for the CDR3 is TGTGCCACCAGCAGAGAGACAGGGTCTCCTGAAGCTTTCTTT. The encoded protein is CATSRETGSPEAFF. The complete variable domain, with remaining parts taken from reference TRBV15 and TRBJ1-1, reads DAMVIQNPRYQVTQFGKPVTLSCSQTLNHNVMYWYQQKSSQAPKLLFHYYDKDFNNEADTPDNFQSRRPNTSFCFLDIRSPGLGDTAMYLCATSRETGSPEAFFGQGTRLTVV.

The CDR3 here is CASSLGGVGNYGYTF. For the CDR3, the DNA is TGTGCCAGCAGTCTGGGAGGAGTGGGAAACTATGGCTACACCTTC. The rearrangement joins TRBV6-5 to TRBJ1-2; D not certain. Trimming removed 5 bases from V and 2 bases from J, with 15 bases in between. The germline V gene has CDR1 MNHEY and CDR2 SVGAGI. The CDR3 totals 15 residues.

This chain joins TRBV2 and TRBJ2-2; tentative D call: TRBD1 (6 bases). CDR1 is SNHLY and CDR2 is FYNNEI in the germline V gene. The CDR3 is 16 amino acids. V was clipped by 7 bases and J by 4 bases, with 19 bases between them. The CDR3 is CASTYPSGERTGELFF. In DNA form, the CDR3 reads TGTGCCAGCACCTACCCCTCAGGGGAGCGCACCGGGGAGCTGTTTTTT.

Here the CDR3 DNA reads TGTGCCAGTAGCCCCGTACAGGGGCACCAGCCCCAGCATTTT. Its protein product is CASSPVQGHQPQHF. This chain links TRBV19 with TRBJ1-5; TRBD1 aligns across 7 bases. J gave up 7 bases and V 6 bases, and 9 bases lay outside the gene matches. The germline gives CDR1 LNHDA, CDR2 SQIVND (reference sequence). The CDR3 spans 14 residues.

This clone appeared many times. This chain connects TRBV29-1 to TRBJ2-1; TRBD1 agrees at 8 bases. Unmatched junction bases numbered 8, after V lost 0 bases and J lost 10 bases. This CDR3 is 14 amino acids long. Germline lookup yields CDR1 SQVTM and CDR2 ANQGSEA. The CDR3 bases are TGCAGCGTTGAAGAGGGCGACAGGGGATACGAGCAGTTCTTC. Amino acid sequence: CSVEEGDRGYEQFF.

The rearrangement uses TRBV11-2 and TRBJ1-2; D ambiguous. V dropped 0 bases and J dropped 7 bases, with 9 bases sitting between them. The CDR3 runs to 13 residues. The germline V gene encodes CDR1 SGHAT and CDR2 FQNNGV. CDR3 sequence: CASSLESAGGYTF. CDR3 in DNA: TGTGCCAGCAGCTTAGAATCCGCAGGTGGCTACACCTTC. Full variable domain (rest looked up from reference TRBV11-2 and TRBJ1-2): EAGVAQSPRYKIIEKRQSVAFWCNPISGHATLYWYQQILGQGPKLLIQFQNNGVVDDSQLPKDRFSAERLKGVDSTLKIQPAKLEDSAVYLCASSLESAGGYTFGSGTRLTVV.

The V call is TRBV24-1, the J call TRBJ1-1; possible D gene TRBD1, 6 bases. V lost 7 bases and J lost 6, with 8 bases in between. The V gene's germline CDR1 is KGHDR and CDR2 SFDVKD. The CDR3 has 11 residues. CDR3 coding DNA: TGTGCCACCAGCAGGGGTTCTGAAGCTTTCTTT. Translating it yields CATSRGSEAFF.

J is TRBJ2-3 and V is TRBV4-1; no clear D gene. V lost 0 bases to trimming and J lost 6 bases, with 16 bases between them. The CDR3 runs to 16 residues. Germline V gene sequence: CDR1 MGHRA, CDR2 YSYEKL. CDR3 sequence (DNA): TGCGCCAGCAGCCAAGATCGGGTTGTGAAAAGGGATACGCAGTATTTT. As protein: CASSQDRVVKRDTQYF.

This clone was seen a few times. The gene calls are TRBV24-1 and TRBJ2-2; 14 nucleotides match TRBD2. Trimming at V came to 5 bases and at J to 0 bases, leaving 4 bases not matched to a gene. The CDR3 runs 18 residues. CDR1 is KGHDR and CDR2 is SFDVKD in the germline V gene. The CDR3 sequence is CATSGMTSGGANTGELFF. DNA of the CDR3: TGTGCCACCAGTGGAATGACTAGCGGGGGGGCGAACACCGGGGAGCTGTTTTTT.

The V gene is TRBV28, the J gene TRBJ2-3; D gene unclear. The CDR3 extends over 15 amino acids. Germline-derived CDR1 and CDR2 are MDHEN and SYDVKM. V lost 8 bases and J lost 0, with 15 bases in between. The DNA of the CDR3 is TGTGCCAGCCCCCCCCGACAATCTAGCACAGATACGCAGTATTTT. Translating it yields CASPPRQSSTDTQYF.

The chain employs TRBV7-9 and TRBJ1-4; D ambiguous. Per the germline V gene, CDR1 is SEHNR and CDR2 is FQNEAQ (reference sequence). Trimming stripped 5 bases from V and 3 bases from J, with 4 bases between. The CDR3 runs to 12 residues. The CDR3 region has the DNA TGTGCCAGCAGCCTTCCTAATGAAAAACTGTTTTTT. Protein sequence: CASSLPNEKLFF.

This chain links TRBV11-2 with TRBJ1-1, with 12 bases identical to TRBD1. Germline V gene data show CDR1 as SGHAT and CDR2 as FQNNGV. This CDR3 spans 16 amino acids. The J segment lost 4 bases and the V segment lost 6 bases, leaving 9 bases of the junction unmatched. Here the CDR3 reads CASSYRDRGHGTEAFF. The CDR3 DNA follows: TGTGCCAGCAGTTACCGGGACAGGGGGCATGGCACTGAAGCTTTCTTT.

The rearrangement links TRBV9 to TRBJ2-3; TRBD2 is a possible D gene (6 bases). This CDR3 is 14 amino acids long. Germline assignment: CDR1 SGDLS and CDR2 YYNGEE. V was shortened by 4 bases and J by 4 bases, with 13 bases between the two germline ends. CDR3 nucleotides: TGTGCCAGCAGCCGAGGAGGGGAAGCAGATACGCAGTATTTT. This sequence encodes CASSRGGEADTQYF.